Described below is a single T cell receptor beta chain sequence and its context. The antigen is not known. Germline lookup yields CDR1 SQVTM and CDR2 ANQGSEA. The CDR3 totals 17 residues. V lost 4 bases to trimming and J lost 1 base, with 20 bases between them. This specimen comes from a study of post-analysis software for immune sequencing data. Study details: The disease courses covered relapsing-remitting, secondary progressive and progressive-relapsing multiple sclerosis. Study findings and constraints: Samples from one preparation batch, clustered by F measure, grouped strongly together. TRBV5-6, TRBV5-1 and TRBV20-1 were among four or five TRBV segments more frequent in patients than controls. Those with multiple sclerosis, the patient group, showed significantly lower normalized Chao1 diversity than controls.

TCR beta cDNA libraries included unique molecular identifiers. T cells numbering roughly 0.85 to 11 million yielded roughly 0.5 million cDNA molecules. TCRdb reprocessed the PCR reads via MiXCR and lists one record per CDR3 protein. The data show about 770,000 distinct CDR3 sequences, around 46% seen once. V and J are TRBV29-1 and TRBJ2-1, with D perhaps given as TRBD1 or TRBD2 (5 bases each). Sequencing used blood. The source is a girl aged 5-17 years with multiple sclerosis. CDR3 in DNA: TGCAGCGTTGCGGGTCTAGCTGGTCAGGGTTCCTACAATGAGCAGTTCTTC. As protein: CSVAGLAGQGSYNEQFF.